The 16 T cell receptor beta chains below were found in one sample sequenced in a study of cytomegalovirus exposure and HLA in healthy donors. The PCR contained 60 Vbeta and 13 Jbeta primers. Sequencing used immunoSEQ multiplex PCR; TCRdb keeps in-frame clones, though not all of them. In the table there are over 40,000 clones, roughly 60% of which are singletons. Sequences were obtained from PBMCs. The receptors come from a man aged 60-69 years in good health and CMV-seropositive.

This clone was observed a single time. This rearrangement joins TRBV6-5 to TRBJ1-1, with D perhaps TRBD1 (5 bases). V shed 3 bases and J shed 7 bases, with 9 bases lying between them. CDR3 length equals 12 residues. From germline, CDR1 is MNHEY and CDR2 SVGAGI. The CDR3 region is CASSYRGREAFF. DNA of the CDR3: TGTGCCAGCAGTTATAGGGGTCGTGAAGCTTTCTTT.

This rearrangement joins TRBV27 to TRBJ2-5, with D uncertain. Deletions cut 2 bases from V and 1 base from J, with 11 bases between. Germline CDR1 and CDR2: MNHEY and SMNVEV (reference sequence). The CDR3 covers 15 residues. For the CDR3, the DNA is TGTGCCAGCAGTTTAATACAACAGCCCCAAGAGACCCAGTACTTC. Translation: CASSLIQQPQETQYF.

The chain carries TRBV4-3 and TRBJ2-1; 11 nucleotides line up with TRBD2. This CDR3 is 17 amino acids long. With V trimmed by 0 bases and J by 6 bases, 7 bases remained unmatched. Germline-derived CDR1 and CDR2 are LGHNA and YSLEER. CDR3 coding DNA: TGCGCCAGCAGCCAAGATCTTATACTAGCGGGAGTCAATGAGCAGTTCTTC. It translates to CASSQDLILAGVNEQFF.

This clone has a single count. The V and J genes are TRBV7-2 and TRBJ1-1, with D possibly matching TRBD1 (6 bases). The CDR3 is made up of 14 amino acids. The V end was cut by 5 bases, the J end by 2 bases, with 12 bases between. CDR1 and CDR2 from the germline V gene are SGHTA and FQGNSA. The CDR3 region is CASSLTGLNTEAFF. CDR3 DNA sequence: TGTGCCAGCAGCCTTACAGGGCTAAACACTGAAGCTTTCTTT. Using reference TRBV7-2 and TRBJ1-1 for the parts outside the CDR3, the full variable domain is GAGVSQSPSNKVTEKGKDVELRCDPISGHTALYWYRQSLGQGLEFLIYFQGNSAPDKSGLPSDRFSAERTGGSVSTLTIQRTQQEDSAVYLCASSLTGLNTEAFFGQGTRLTVV.

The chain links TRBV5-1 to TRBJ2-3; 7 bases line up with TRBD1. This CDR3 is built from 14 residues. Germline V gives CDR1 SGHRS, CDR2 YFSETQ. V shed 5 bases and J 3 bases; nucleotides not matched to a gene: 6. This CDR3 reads CASSSDRETDTQYF. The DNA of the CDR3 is TGCGCCAGCAGTTCCGACAGGGAGACAGATACGCAGTATTTT.

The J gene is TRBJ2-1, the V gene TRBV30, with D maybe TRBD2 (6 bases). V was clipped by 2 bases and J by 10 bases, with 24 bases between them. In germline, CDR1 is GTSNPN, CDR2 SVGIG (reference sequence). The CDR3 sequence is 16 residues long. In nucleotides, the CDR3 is TGTGCCTGGAGTATCCCCACTGATTTTAGCGGAAGCGAGCAGTTCTTC. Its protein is CAWSIPTDFSGSEQFF. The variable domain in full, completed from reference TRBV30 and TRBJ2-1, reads SQTIHQWPATLVQPVGSPLSLECTVEGTSNPNLYWYRQAAGRGLQLLFYSVGIGQISSEVPQNLSASRPQDRQFILSSKKLLLSDSGFYLCAWSIPTDFSGSEQFFGPGTRLTVL.

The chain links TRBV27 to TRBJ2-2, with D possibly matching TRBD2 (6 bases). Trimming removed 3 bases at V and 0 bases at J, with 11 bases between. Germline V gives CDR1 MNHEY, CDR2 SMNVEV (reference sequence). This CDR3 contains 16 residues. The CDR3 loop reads CASSFVVAANTGELFF. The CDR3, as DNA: TGTGCCAGCAGTTTCGTAGTAGCGGCGAACACCGGGGAGCTGTTTTTT.

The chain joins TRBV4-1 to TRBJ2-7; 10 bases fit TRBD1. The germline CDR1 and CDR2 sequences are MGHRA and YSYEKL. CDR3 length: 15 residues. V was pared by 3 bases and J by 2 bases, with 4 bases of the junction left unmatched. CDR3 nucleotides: TGCGCCAGCAGCCAGTCCGGGACAGGGGCCTACGAGCAGTACTTC. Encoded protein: CASSQSGTGAYEQYF.

For the CDR3, the DNA is TGTGCCAGCAGCTTTGCTCAGGAGACCCAGTACTTC. This codes for CASSFAQETQYF. The V and J genes are TRBV11-2 and TRBJ2-5; D ambiguous. The CDR3 runs 12 residues. CDR1 SGHAT and CDR2 FQNNGV come from the germline V gene. Trimming stripped 3 bases from V and 5 bases from J, with 7 bases between.

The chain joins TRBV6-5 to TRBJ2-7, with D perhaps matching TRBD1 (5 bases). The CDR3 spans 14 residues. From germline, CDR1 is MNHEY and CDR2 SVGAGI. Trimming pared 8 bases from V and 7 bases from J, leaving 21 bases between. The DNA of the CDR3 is TGTGCCAGCGGGCTGTGGGGCGTGGCTGGGGAGCAGTACTTC. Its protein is CASGLWGVAGEQYF.

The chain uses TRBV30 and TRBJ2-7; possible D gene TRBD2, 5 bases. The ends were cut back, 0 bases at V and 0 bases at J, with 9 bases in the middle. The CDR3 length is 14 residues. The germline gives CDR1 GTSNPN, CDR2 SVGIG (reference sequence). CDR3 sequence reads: CAWSVTADSYEQYF. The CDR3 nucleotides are TGTGCCTGGAGTGTAACAGCGGACTCCTACGAGCAGTACTTC.

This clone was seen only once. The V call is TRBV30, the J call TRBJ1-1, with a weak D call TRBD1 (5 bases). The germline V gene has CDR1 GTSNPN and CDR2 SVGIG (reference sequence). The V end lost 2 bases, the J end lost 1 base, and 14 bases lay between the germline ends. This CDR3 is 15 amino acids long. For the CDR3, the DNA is TGTGCCTGGAGTTCCAGGGTAGTTCGGAACACTGAAGCTTTCTTT. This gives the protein CAWSSRVVRNTEAFF.

CDR3 in DNA: TGCGCCAGCAGCCAAGACGGGAGCTCCTACAATGAGCAGTTCTTC. It encodes CASSQDGSSYNEQFF. This chain connects TRBV4-1 to TRBJ2-1, with D perhaps matching TRBD2 (6 bases). Germline CDR1 is MGHRA and CDR2 is YSYEKL. Trimming left V 0 bases short and J 0 bases short, with 6 bases between. The CDR3 spans 15 residues.

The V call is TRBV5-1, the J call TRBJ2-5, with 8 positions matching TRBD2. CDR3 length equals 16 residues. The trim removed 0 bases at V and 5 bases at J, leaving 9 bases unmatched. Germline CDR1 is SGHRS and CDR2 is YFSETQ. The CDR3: CASSLALGRAGETQYF. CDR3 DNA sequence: TGCGCCAGCAGCTTGGCGCTCGGGAGGGCCGGTGAGACCCAGTACTTC. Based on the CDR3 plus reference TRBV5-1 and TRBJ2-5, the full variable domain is KAGVTQTPRYLIKTRGQQVTLSCSPISGHRSVSWYQQTPGQGLQFLFEYFSETQRNKGNFPGRFSGRQFSNSRSEMNVSTLELGDSALYLCASSLALGRAGETQYFGPGTRLLVL.

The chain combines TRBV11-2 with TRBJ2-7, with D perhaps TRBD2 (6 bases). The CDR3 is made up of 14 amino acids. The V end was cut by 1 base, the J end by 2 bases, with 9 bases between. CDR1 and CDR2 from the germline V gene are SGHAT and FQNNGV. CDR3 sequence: CASSLVGGAYEQYF. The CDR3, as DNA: TGTGCCAGCAGCTTAGTGGGAGGTGCCTACGAGCAGTACTTC. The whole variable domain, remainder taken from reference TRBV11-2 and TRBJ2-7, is EAGVAQSPRYKIIEKRQSVAFWCNPISGHATLYWYQQILGQGPKLLIQFQNNGVVDDSQLPKDRFSAERLKGVDSTLKIQPAKLEDSAVYLCASSLVGGAYEQYFGPGTRLTVT.

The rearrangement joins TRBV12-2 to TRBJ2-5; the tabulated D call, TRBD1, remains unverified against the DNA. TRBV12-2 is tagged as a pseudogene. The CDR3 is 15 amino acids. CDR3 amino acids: CASRFTPEVQETQYF. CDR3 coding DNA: TGTGCAAGTCGCTTTACGCCAGAAGTCCAAGAGACCCAGTACTTC.